This TCR beta chain was captured by sequencing in a study of OX40 agonist ivuxolimab in advanced cancers. The CDR3 contains 13 residues. V lost 5 bases and J 7 bases, leaving 12 bases between the germline ends. Looked up from germline, CDR1 is SGHTA and CDR2 is FQGNSA. Regarding this clone: No antigen is known for it.

Sequenced by immunoSEQ multiplex PCR; TCRdb stores in-frame clones only, minus some. The sample records under 85,000 clones, 70% to 90% being singletons. Broader study findings: At 0.1 to 3.0 mg/kg, clonal expansion of CD4+ and CD8+ blood T cells had occurred by week 6.

The receptor was isolated from an adult with an advanced solid tumor such as melanoma, head and neck, liver or kidney cancer. This material consisted of CD4+ or CD8+ T cells sorted from blood, taken in a trial of the OX40 agonist ivuxolimab. The V and J genes are TRBV7-2 and TRBJ1-5; no firm D call. The CDR3 bases are TGTGCCAGCAGCCTGACCTCGGGACAGCCCCAGCATTTT. The encoded protein is CASSLTSGQPQHF.